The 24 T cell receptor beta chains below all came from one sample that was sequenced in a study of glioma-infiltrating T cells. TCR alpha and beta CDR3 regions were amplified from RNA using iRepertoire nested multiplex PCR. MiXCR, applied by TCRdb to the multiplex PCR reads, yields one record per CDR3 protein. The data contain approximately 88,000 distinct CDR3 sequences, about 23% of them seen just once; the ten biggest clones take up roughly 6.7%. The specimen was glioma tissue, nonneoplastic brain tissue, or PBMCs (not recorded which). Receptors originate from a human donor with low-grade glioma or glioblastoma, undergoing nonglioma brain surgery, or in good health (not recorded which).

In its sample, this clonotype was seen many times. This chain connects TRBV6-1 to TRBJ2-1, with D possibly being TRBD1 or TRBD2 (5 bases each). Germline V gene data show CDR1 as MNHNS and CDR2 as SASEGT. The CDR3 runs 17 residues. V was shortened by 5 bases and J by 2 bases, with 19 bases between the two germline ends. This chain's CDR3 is CASSPQPGTPTYNEQFF. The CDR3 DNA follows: TGTGCCAGCAGTCCTCAACCCGGGACCCCTACCTACAATGAGCAGTTCTTC.

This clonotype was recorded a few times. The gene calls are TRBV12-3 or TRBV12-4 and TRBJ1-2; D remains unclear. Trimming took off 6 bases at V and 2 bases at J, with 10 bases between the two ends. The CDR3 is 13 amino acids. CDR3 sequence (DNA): TGTGCCAGCAGCCGGCGAGACAACTATGGCTACACCTTC. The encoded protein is CASSRRDNYGYTF.

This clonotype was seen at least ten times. CDR3 DNA: TGTGCCAGCAGTGCAAACGGGGCTATCGGGAACTACGAGCAGTACTTC. Its protein product is CASSANGAIGNYEQYF. The chain carries TRBV6-1 and TRBJ2-7, with D perhaps TRBD1 or TRBD2 (5 bases each). The V and J ends lost 4 bases and 3 bases respectively, with 19 bases between them. Germline CDR1 MNHNS, CDR2 SASEGT. The CDR3 extends over 16 amino acids.

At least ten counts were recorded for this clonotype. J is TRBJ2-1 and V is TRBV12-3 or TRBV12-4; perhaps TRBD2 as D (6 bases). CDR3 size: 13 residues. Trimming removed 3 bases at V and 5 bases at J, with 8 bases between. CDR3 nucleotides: TGTGCCAGCAGTTTTGGAGGGAACAATGAGCAGTTCTTC. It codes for CASSFGGNNEQFF.

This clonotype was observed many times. CDR3 protein: CASSISLGDTQYF. In DNA, the CDR3 is TGTGCCAGCAGCATATCGCTTGGGGATACGCAGTATTTT. V gene TRBV7-9 combines with J gene TRBJ2-3; D is unclear. V lost 5 bases and J 6 bases, leaving 12 bases between the germline ends. Germline CDR1 is SEHNR and CDR2 is FQNEAQ (reference sequence). This CDR3 comprises 13 residues.

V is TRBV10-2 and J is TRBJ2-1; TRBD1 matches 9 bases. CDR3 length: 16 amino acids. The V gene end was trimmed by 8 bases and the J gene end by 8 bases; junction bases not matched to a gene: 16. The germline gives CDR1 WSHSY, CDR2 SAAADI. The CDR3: CASGKHRDREIDEQFF. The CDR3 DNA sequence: TGCGCCAGCGGGAAACACCGGGACAGGGAAATCGATGAGCAGTTCTTC.

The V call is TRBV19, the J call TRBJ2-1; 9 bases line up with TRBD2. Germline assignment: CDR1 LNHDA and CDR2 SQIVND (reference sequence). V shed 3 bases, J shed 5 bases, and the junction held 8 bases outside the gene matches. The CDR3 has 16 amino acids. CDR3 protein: CASSMASGGINNEQFF. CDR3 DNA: TGTGCCAGTAGTATGGCGAGCGGGGGGATCAACAATGAGCAGTTCTTC.

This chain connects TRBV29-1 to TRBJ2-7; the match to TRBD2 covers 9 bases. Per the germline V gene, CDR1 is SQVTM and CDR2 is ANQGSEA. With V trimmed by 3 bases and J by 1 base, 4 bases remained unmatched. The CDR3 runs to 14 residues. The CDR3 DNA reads TGCAGCGTTGAGGACAGCGGGAGGTCCTACGAGCAGTACTTC. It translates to CSVEDSGRSYEQYF.

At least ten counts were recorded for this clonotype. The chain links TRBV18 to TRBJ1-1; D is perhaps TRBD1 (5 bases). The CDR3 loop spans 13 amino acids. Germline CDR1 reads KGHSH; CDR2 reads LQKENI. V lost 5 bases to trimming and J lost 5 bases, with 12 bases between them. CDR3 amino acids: CASSEGAGTEAFF. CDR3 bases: TGTGCCAGCTCAGAAGGGGCGGGAACTGAAGCTTTCTTT.

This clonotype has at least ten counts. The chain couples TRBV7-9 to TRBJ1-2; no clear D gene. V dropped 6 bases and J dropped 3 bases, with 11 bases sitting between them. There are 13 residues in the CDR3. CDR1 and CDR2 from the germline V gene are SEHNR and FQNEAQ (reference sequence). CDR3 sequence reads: CASSSTDYYGYTF. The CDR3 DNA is TGTGCCAGCAGTTCTACGGATTACTATGGCTACACCTTC.

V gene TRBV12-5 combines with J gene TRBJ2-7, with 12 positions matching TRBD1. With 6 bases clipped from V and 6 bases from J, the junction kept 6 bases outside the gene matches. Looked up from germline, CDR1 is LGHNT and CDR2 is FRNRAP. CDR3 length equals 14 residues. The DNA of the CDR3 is TGTGCTAGTGGCTACGGGACAGGGGGCGCCGAGCAGTACTTC. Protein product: CASGYGTGGAEQYF.

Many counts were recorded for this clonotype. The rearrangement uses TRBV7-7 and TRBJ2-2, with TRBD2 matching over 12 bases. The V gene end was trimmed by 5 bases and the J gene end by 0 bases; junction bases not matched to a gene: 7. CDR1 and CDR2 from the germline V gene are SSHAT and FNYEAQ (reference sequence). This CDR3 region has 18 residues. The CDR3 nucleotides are TGTGCCAGCAGCCCAGGACTAGCGGGGAAAGCGAACACCGGGGAGCTGTTTTTT. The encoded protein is CASSPGLAGKANTGELFF.

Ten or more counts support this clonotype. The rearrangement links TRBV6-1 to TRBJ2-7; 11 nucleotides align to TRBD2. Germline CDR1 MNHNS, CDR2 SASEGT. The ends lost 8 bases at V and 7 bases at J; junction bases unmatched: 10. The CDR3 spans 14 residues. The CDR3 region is CASDLTSGVEEQYF. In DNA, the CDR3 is TGTGCCAGCGACTTGACTAGCGGGGTAGAAGAGCAGTACTTC.

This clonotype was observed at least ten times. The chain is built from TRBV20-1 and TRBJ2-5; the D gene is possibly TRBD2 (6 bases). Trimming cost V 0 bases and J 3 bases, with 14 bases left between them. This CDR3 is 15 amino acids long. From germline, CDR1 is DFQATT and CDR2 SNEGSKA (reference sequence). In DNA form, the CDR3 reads TGCAGTGCTAGAGATGGGAGGACCCCTAAAGAGACCCAGTACTTC. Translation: CSARDGRTPKETQYF.

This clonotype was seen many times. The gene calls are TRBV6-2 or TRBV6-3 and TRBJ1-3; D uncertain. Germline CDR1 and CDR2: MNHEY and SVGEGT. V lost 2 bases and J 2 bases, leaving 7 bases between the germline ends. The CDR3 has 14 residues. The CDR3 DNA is TGTGCCAGCAGTTACGATCGGACTGGAAACACCATATATTTT. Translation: CASSYDRTGNTIYF.

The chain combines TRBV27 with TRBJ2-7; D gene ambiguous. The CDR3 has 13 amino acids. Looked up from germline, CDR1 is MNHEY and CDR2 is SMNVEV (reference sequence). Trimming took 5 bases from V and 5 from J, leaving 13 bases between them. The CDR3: CASSPSRYNEQYF. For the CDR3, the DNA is TGTGCCAGCAGTCCTTCTAGGTACAACGAGCAGTACTTC.

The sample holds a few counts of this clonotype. CDR3 in DNA: TGTGCCAGCAGCCAAGCAGCGGGGGGCCAATACGAGCAGTACTTC. It codes for CASSQAAGGQYEQYF. The chain combines TRBV4-2 with TRBJ2-7, with 9 nucleotides matching TRBD2. The junction had 5 bases not matched to a gene; V was cut back by 1 base and J by 4 bases. The CDR3 loop spans 15 amino acids. Germline loops: CDR1 LGHNA, CDR2 YNFKEQ.

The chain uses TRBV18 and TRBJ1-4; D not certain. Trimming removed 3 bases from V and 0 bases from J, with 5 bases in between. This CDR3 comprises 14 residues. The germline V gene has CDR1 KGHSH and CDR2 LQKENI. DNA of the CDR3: TGTGCCAGCTCACCGGTTGCAACTAATGAAAAACTGTTTTTT. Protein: CASSPVATNEKLFF. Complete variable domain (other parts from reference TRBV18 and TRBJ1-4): NAGVMQNPRHLVRRRGQEARLRCSPMKGHSHVYWYRQLPEEGLKFMVYLQKENIIDESGMPKERFSAEFPKEGPSILRIQQVVRGDSAAYFCASSPVATNEKLFFGSGTQLSVL.

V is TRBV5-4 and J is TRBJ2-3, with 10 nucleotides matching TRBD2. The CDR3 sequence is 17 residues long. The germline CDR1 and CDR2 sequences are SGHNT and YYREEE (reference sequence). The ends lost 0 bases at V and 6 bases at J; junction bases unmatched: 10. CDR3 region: CASSLVTQRGGRDTQYF. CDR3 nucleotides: TGTGCCAGCAGCTTGGTTACCCAGCGGGGGGGCCGGGATACGCAGTATTTT.

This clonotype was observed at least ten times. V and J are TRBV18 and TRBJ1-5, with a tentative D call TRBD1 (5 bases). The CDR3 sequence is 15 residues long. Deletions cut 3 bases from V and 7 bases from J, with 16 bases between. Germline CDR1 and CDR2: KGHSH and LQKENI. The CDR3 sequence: CASSPGVGGGQPQHF. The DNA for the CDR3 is TGTGCCAGCTCACCGGGGGTCGGAGGAGGGCAGCCCCAGCATTTT. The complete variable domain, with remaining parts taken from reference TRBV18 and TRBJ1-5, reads NAGVMQNPRHLVRRRGQEARLRCSPMKGHSHVYWYRQLPEEGLKFMVYLQKENIIDESGMPKERFSAEFPKEGPSILRIQQVVRGDSAAYFCASSPGVGGGQPQHFGDGTRLSIL.

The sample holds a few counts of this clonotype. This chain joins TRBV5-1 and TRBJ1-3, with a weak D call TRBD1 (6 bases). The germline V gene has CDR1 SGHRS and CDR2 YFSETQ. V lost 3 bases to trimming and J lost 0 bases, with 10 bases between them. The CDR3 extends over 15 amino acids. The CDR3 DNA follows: TGCGCCAGCAGCTCCCCACAGGGCTCTGGAAACACCATATATTTT. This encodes CASSSPQGSGNTIYF.

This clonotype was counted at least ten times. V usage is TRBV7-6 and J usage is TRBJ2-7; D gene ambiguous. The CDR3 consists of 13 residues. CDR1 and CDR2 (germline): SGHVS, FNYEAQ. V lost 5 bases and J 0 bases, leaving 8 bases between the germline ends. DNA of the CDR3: TGTGCCAGCAGCCCCGCGACCTCCTACGAGCAGTACTTC. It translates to CASSPATSYEQYF.

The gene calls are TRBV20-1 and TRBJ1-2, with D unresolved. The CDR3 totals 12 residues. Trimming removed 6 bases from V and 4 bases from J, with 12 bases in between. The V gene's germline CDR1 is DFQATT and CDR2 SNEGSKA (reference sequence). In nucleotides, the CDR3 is TGCAGTGCCCCCAGTGGAACCTATGGCTACACCTTC. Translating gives CSAPSGTYGYTF.

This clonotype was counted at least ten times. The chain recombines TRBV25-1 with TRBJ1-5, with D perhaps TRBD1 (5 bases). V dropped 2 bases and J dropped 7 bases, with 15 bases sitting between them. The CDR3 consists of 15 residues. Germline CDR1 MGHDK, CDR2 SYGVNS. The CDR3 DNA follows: TGTGCCAGCAGTGAAAGGTTCAGGGACCAACAGCCCCAGCATTTT. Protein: CASSERFRDQQPQHF.